One sample yielded the 10 T cell receptor beta chains listed below, sequenced in a study of T cells expressing NK-cell markers (TCRdb year 2020). Library preparation employed 5' RACE. TCRdb shows the sequencer as Illumina HiSeq 2000. After TCRdb reprocessed the reads, each CDR3 protein sequence was kept as one row, without DNA. The sample table includes 400,000 or so distinct CDR3 sequences. The biggest ten clones account for about 10% of the sample. Source material: blood T cells: a sorted CD56 or NKG2C T cell subset, CD4+ or CD8+ T cells, or bulk PBMC T cells (not recorded which). The source of these receptors is a woman aged 45 to 65 in good health. Donor details come from another sample of the same person, matched by shared clones.

This chain links TRBV5-1 with TRBJ2-7; TCRdb's assignment of TRBD1 cannot be checked, as there is no DNA. CDR3 size: 13 residues. The germline V gene encodes CDR1 SGHRS and CDR2 YFSETQ. This CDR3 reads CASRGQGHYEQYF.

The gene calls are TRBV4-1 and TRBJ1-5; TCRdb calls TRBD1, which cannot be checked without DNA. The length of the CDR3 is 15 residues. Germline lookup yields CDR1 MGHRA and CDR2 YSYEKL. CDR3 loop: CASSQGRTGVQPQHF.

The V call is TRBV4-1, the J call TRBJ2-7; there is no DNA to check the TCRdb D call of TRBD1. The CDR3 has 15 residues. Per the germline V gene, CDR1 is MGHRA and CDR2 is YSYEKL. The CDR3: CASSQDLGQGGEQYF.

The chain carries TRBV29-1 and TRBJ2-1; the TCRdb D gene call, TRBD2, has no DNA to confirm it. CDR3 length: 18 residues. Germline assignment: CDR1 SQVTM and CDR2 ANQGSEA. The CDR3: CSVERFLPAGEAYNEQFF.

V usage is TRBV12-5 and J usage is TRBJ2-5; the D call from TCRdb, TRBD1, cannot be confirmed without DNA. Germline V gene sequence: CDR1 LGHNT, CDR2 FRNRAP. This CDR3 contains 15 residues. The CDR3 region is CASGIGPGTGETQYF. Full variable domain (rest looked up from reference TRBV12-5 and TRBJ2-5): DARVTQTPRHKVTEMGQEVTMRCQPILGHNTVFWYRQTMMQGLELLAYFRNRAPLDDSGMPKDRFSAEMPDATLATLKIQPSEPRDSAVYFCASGIGPGTGETQYFGPGTRLLVL.

This chain joins TRBV11-1 and TRBJ2-1; TCRdb's D call, TRBD2, is unchecked because there is no DNA. This CDR3 has 16 residues. Germline V lookup: CDR1 SGHAT, CDR2 FQDESV (reference sequence). The CDR3 here is CASSPGAGGVNNEQFF.

The rearrangement joins TRBV15 to TRBJ2-3; the TCRdb call, TRBD1, lacks DNA for checking. This CDR3 contains 17 residues. Germline values: CDR1 LNHNV, CDR2 YYDKDF (reference sequence). CDR3: CATSRDFRGGRPDTQYF. The whole variable domain, remainder taken from reference TRBV15 and TRBJ2-3, is DAMVIQNPRYQVTQFGKPVTLSCSQTLNHNVMYWYQQKSSQAPKLLFHYYDKDFNNEADTPDNFQSRRPNTSFCFLDIRSPGLGDTAMYLCATSRDFRGGRPDTQYFGPGTRLTVL.

The J gene is TRBJ2-1, the V gene TRBV2; absent DNA, TCRdb's TRBD1 call cannot be checked. This CDR3 has 13 residues. CDR1 and CDR2 from the germline V gene are SNHLY and FYNNEI. CDR3 protein: CASRTGEAGVKFF.

This chain connects TRBV18 to TRBJ1-1; absent DNA, TCRdb's TRBD1 call cannot be checked. Germline CDR1 is KGHSH and CDR2 is LQKENI. CDR3 length: 17 residues. CDR3 sequence: CASSPPRTGNMNTEAFF.

The J gene is TRBJ2-2, the V gene TRBV20-1; TCRdb lists TRBD2, though no DNA is available to test this call. CDR3 length: 14 amino acids. Germline lookup yields CDR1 DFQATT and CDR2 SNEGSKA (reference sequence). This chain's CDR3 is CSARDRGGAIELFF.